The entry below describes one T cell receptor beta chain. Its specificity is unknown. The source of the sample is a study of cytomegalovirus exposure and HLA in healthy donors. Notes on the study in general: A later analysis showed that HLA-associated TCR beta chains had undergone more clonal expansion than equally common others. Analysis was carried out at a later point, and it linked a missense DCLRE1C variant to TCR beta V- and J-gene trimming.

The PCR employed 60 Vbeta primers together with 13 Jbeta primers. Assay used: immunoSEQ multiplex PCR; TCRdb lists only in-frame clones, some missing. The table records roughly 140,000 clones, roughly two thirds of them present only once. CDR1 and CDR2 (germline): MDHEN, SYDVKM. The V and J ends lost 2 bases and 10 bases respectively, with 14 bases between them. The CDR3 runs to 13 residues. The TCR originated in a human donor in good health. The V and J genes are TRBV28 and TRBJ1-1; D is possibly TRBD1 (5 bases). Sequencing was performed on PBMCs. The CDR3, as DNA: TGTGCCAGCAGTTTAGGGGGGGGAGCCGGAGCTTTCTTT. Protein product: CASSLGGGAGAFF.